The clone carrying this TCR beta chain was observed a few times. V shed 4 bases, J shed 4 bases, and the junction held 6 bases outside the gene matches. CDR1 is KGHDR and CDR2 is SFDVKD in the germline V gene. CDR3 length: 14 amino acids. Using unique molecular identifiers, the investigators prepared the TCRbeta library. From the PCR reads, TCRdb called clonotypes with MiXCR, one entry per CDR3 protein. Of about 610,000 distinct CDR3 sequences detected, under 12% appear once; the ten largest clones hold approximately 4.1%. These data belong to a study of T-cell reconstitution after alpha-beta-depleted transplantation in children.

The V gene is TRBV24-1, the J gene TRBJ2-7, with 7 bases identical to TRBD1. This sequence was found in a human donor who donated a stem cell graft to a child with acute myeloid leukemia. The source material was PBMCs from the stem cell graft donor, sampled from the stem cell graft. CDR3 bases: TGTGCCACCAGTGAATCCGGGACAGCTTACGAGCAGTACTTC. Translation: CATSESGTAYEQYF.